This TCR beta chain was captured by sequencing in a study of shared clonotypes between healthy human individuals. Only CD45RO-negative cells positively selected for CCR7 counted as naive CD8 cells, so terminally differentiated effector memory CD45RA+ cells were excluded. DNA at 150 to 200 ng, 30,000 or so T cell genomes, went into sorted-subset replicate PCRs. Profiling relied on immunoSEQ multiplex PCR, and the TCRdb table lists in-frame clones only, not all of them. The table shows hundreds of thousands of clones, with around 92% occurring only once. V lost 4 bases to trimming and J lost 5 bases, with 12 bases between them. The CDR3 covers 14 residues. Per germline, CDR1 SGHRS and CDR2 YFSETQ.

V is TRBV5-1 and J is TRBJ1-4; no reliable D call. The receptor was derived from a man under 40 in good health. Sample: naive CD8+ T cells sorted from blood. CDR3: CASSPQQRNEKLFF. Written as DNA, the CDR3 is TGCGCCAGCAGCCCTCAACAGCGGAATGAAAAACTGTTTTTT.